This is a list of T cell receptor beta chains from one sample in a study of blood T cell repertoires in COVID-19. Method: immunoSEQ multiplex PCR; TCRdb's copy keeps in-frame clones and lacks some. The sample contains about 360,000 clones, around 87% of which appear only once. The sequenced sample consisted of PBMCs or T cells enriched from blood (not recorded which). The receptor source for this set is a man aged 35 to 55 in a cohort exposed to, infected with or recovered from COVID-19 (not recorded which). Both conserved end residues are part of each CDR3. A D gene is named only where the DNA matches it firmly. Some rows have no size entry. The others give once, few or many, or a class for an expanded clone.

>-|-|TRBJ1-6|TRBV5-6
TGTGCCAGCAGACCGACACGGATCTCCTATAATTCACCCCTCCACTTT
CASRPTRISYNSPLHF
>-|TRBD1|TRBJ2-2|TRBV5-1
TGCGCCAGCAGCCCTAAGATATCGACAGGGGGCCGCACCGGGGAGCTGTTTTTT
CASSPKISTGGRTGELFF
>-|TRBD2|TRBJ2-5|TRBV29-1
TGCAGCACAACTAGCGGGAGGTCGGCAGAGACCCAGTACTTC
CSTTSGRSAETQYF
>-|-|TRBJ1-2|TRBV5-1
TGCGCCAGCAGCTTGGCCAATGGAGTGGATGGCTACACCTTC
CASSLANGVDGYTF
>once|TRBD1|TRBJ1-1|TRBV27
TGTGCCACCGGGACAGGGGGCGGTGAGGCTTTCTTT
CATGTGGGEAFF
>once|-|TRBJ1-5|TRBV10-3
TGTGCCATCAGTGAGTCGACAGGTAGACAGCCCCAGCATTTT
CAISESTGRQPQHF
>-|TRBD2|TRBJ2-2|TRBV24-1
TGTGCCACCAGTGATCGGCTACCGGGACTAGCGGGAGCGCCTAGCGGGGAGCTGTTTTTT
CATSDRLPGLAGAPSGELFF
>-|TRBD2|TRBJ2-1|TRBV27
TGTGCCAGCAGTTACAGACTAGCGGGAGGGAACAATGAGCAGTTCTTC
CASSYRLAGGNNEQFF
>once|TRBD1|TRBJ1-2|TRBV10-3
TGTGCCATCAACCCCGGGACAGAGGGCTATGGCTACACCTTC
CAINPGTEGYGYTF
>-|TRBD2|TRBJ2-1|TRBV27
TGTGCCAGCAGTTTACTCGTCGGGGCGGGCGGGAGGACAAATGAGCAGTTCTTC
CASSLLVGAGGRTNEQFF
>few|-|TRBJ1-4|TRBV27
TGTGCCAGCAGGCCAGGGTCGTTAGAAAAACTGTTTTTT
CASRPGSLEKLFF
>-|-|TRBJ1-3|TRBV11-2
TGTGCCAGCAGCTTAGATCCCAGTTATGGAAACACCATATATTTT
CASSLDPSYGNTIYF
>-|TRBD2|TRBJ2-7|TRBV27
TGTGCCAGCAGTTTATCGCCGGGACTACTCTACGAGCAGTACTTC
CASSLSPGLLYEQYF